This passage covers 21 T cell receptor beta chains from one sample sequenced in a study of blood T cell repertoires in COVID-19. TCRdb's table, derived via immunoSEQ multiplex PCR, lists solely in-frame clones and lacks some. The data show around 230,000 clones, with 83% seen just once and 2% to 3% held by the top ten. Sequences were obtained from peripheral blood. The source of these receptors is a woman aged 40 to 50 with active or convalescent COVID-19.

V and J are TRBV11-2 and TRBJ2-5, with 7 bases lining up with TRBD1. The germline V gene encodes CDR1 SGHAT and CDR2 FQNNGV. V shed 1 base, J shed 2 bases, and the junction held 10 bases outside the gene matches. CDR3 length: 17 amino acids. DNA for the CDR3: TGTGCCAGCAGCTTAGGGGGCTGGGACAGAGCTCAAGAGACCCAGTACTTC. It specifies CASSLGGWDRAQETQYF.

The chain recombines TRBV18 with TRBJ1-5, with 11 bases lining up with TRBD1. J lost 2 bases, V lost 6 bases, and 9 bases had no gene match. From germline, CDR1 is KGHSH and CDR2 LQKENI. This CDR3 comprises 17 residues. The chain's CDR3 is CASSTGTGGSGNQPQHF. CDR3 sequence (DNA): TGTGCCAGCTCCACCGGGACAGGGGGTAGTGGCAATCAGCCCCAGCATTTT.

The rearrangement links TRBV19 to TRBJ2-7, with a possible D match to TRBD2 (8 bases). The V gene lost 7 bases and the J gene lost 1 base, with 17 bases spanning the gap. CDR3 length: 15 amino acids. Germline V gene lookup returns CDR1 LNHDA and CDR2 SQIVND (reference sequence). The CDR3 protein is CASTGGTEASYEQYF. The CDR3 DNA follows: TGTGCCAGTACGGGGGGGACAGAAGCTTCCTACGAGCAGTACTTC.

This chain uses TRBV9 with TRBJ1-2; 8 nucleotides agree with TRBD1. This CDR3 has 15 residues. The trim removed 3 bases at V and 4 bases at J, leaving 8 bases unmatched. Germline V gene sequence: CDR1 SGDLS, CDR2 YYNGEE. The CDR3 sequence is CASSATGGTTYGYTF. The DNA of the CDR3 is TGTGCCAGCAGCGCAACAGGGGGGACGACCTATGGCTACACCTTC.

The CDR3 coding sequence is TGCGCCAGCAGTGTTCGAAGTAGCGGGAGGATCTCCTACGAGCAGTACTTC. Protein product: CASSVRSSGRISYEQYF. The chain has TRBV10-1 and TRBJ2-7; 10 bases align to TRBD2. The trim removed 4 bases at V and 0 bases at J, leaving 9 bases unmatched. The CDR3 extends over 17 amino acids. Germline loops: CDR1 WNHNN, CDR2 SYGVQD (reference sequence).

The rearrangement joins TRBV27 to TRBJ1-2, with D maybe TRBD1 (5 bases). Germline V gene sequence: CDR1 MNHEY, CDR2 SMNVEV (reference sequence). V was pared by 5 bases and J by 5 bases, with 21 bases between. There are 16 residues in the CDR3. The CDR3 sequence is CASSPLQVTMEYGYTF. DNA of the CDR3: TGTGCCAGCAGTCCGCTACAGGTTACTATGGAGTATGGCTACACCTTC.

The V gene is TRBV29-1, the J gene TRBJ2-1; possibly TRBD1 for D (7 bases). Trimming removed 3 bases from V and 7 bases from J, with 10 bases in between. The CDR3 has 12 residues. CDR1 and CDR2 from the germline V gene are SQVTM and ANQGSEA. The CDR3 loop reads CSVDSGGNEQFF. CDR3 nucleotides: TGCAGCGTTGATTCAGGGGGGAATGAGCAGTTCTTC.

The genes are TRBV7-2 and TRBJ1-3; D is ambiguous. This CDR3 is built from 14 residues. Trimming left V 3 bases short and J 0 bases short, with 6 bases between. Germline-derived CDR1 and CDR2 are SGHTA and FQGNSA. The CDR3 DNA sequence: TGTGCCAGCAGCTTCGGTCCCTCTGGAAACACCATATATTTT. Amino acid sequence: CASSFGPSGNTIYF.

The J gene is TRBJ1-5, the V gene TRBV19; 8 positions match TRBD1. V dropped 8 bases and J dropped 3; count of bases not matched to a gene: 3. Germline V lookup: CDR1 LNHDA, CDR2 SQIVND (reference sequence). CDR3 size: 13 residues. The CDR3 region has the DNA TGTGCCAGTGTGGACAGGGTCAATCAGCCCCAGCATTTT. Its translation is CASVDRVNQPQHF.

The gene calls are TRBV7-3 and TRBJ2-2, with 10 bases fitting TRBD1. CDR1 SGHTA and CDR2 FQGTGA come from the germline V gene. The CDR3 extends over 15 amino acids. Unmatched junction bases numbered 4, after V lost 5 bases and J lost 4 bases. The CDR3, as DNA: TGTGCCAGCAGCCAATGGACAGGGGGCACCGGGGAGCTGTTTTTT. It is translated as CASSQWTGGTGELFF.

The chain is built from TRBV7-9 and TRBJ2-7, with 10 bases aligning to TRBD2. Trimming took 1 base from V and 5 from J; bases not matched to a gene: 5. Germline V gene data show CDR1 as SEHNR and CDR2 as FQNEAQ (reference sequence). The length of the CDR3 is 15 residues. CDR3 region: CASSLVPSGSNEQYF. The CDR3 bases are TGTGCCAGCAGCTTAGTGCCTAGCGGGAGTAACGAGCAGTACTTC.

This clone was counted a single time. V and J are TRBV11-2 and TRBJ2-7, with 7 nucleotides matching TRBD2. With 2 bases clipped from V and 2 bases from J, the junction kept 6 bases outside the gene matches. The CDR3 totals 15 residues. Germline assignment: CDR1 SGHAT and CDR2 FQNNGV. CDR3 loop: CASSLSGAGAYEQYF. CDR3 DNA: TGTGCCAGCAGCTTATCTGGGGCGGGGGCCTACGAGCAGTACTTC.

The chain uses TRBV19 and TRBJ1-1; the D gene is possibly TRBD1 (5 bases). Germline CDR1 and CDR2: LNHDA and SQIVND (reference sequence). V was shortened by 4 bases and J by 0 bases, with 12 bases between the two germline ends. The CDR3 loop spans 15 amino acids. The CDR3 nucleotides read TGTGCCAGTAGTAGGGGCAGGGTAATGAACACTGAAGCTTTCTTT. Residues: CASSRGRVMNTEAFF. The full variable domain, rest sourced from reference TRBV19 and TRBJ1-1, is DGGITQSPKYLFRKEGQNVTLSCEQNLNHDAMYWYRQDPGQGLRLIYYSQIVNDFQKGDIAEGYSVSREKKESFPLTVTSAQKNPTAFYLCASSRGRVMNTEAFFGQGTRLTVV.

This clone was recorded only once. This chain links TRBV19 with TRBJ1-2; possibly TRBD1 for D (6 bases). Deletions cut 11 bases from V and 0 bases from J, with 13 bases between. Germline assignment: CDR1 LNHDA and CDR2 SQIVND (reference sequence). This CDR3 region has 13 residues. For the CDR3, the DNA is TGTGCCTCGAAGGACAGAGCTAACTATGGCTACACCTTC. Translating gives CASKDRANYGYTF.

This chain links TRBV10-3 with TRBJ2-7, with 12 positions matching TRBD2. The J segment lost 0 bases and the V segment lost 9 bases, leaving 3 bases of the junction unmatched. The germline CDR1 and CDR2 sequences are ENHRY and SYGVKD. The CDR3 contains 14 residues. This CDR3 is CAISSGGASYEQYF. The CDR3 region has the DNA TGTGCCATATCTAGCGGGGGGGCCTCCTACGAGCAGTACTTC.

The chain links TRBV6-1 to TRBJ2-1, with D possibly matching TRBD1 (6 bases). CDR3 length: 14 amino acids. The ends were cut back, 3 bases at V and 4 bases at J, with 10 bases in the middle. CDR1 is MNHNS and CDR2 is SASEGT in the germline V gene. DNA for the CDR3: TGTGCCAGCAGTGAGTTACAGGGATACAATGAGCAGTTCTTC. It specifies CASSELQGYNEQFF.

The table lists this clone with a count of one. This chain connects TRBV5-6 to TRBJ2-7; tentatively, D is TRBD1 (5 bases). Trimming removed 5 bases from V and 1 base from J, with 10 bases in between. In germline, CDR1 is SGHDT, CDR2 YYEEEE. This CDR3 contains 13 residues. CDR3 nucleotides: TGTGCCAGCAGGGACATCGGATCCTACGAGCAGTACTTC. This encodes CASRDIGSYEQYF.

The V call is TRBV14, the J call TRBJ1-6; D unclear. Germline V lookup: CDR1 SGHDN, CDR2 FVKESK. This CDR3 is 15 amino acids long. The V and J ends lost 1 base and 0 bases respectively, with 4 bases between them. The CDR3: CASSQGGSYNSPLHF. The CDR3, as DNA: TGTGCCAGCAGCCAAGGAGGCTCCTATAATTCACCCCTCCACTTT.

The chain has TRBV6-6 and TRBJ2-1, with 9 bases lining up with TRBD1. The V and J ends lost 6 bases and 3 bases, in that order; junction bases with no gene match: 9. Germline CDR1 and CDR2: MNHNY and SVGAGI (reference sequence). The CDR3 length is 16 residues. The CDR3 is CASSRGTGQYYNEQFF. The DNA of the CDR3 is TGTGCCAGCAGCCGGGGGACAGGGCAATACTACAATGAGCAGTTCTTC.

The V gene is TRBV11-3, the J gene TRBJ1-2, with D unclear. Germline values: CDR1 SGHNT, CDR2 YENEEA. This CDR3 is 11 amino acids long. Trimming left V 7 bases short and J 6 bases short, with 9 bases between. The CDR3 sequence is CASTANDGYTF. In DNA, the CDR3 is TGTGCCAGCACCGCTAATGATGGCTACACCTTC.

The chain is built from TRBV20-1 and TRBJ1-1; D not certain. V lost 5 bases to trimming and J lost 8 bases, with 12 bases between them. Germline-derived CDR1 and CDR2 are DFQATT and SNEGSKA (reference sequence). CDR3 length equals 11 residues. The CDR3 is CSALRSREAFF. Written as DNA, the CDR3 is TGCAGTGCTTTGAGGAGTAGGGAAGCTTTCTTT.